These 28 T cell receptor beta chains were all obtained from the same sample, sequenced in a study of control samples from healthy donors and cancer patients. Assay used: immunoSEQ multiplex PCR; TCRdb lists only in-frame clones, some missing. The profile shows 55,000 to 75,000 clones, 70% to 90% of them singletons. The sequenced sample was PBMCs. The receptors stem from a woman aged 45 to 65 with head and neck cancer.

The chain joins TRBV7-9 to TRBJ1-2; a possible D gene is TRBD1 (6 bases). Germline V gene lookup returns CDR1 SEHNR and CDR2 FQNEAQ (reference sequence). V shed 5 bases and J shed 4 bases, with 11 bases lying between them. CDR3 length: 13 amino acids. As DNA, the CDR3 is TGTGCCAGCAGCCCCGACAGGAGCTATGGCTACACCTTC. This sequence encodes CASSPDRSYGYTF.

This clone was found once. The V gene is TRBV5-1, the J gene TRBJ1-1, with TRBD1 matching over 9 bases. In germline, CDR1 is SGHRS, CDR2 YFSETQ. CDR3 length: 17 residues. Germline trimming cut 3 bases from V and 5 bases from J; bases unmatched to any gene: 14. The CDR3 bases are TGCGCCAGCAGCTCCTACGTGTTCCGGGACAGGGCGACTGAAGCTTTCTTT. Its translation: CASSSYVFRDRATEAFF.

The chain has TRBV6-2 or TRBV6-3 and TRBJ2-3, with D perhaps assigned TRBD1 or TRBD2 (5 bases each). Trimming removed 5 bases from V and 2 bases from J, with 11 bases in between. Looked up from germline, CDR1 is MNHEY and CDR2 is SVGEGT. There are 14 residues in the CDR3. CDR3 bases: TGTGCCAGCAGTCCCCCCGGGACCACAGATACGCAGTATTTT. Amino acids: CASSPPGTTDTQYF.

CDR3 nucleotides: TGTGCCATCAGTGAAGGGACAGGGGACACTGAAGCTTTCTTT. It codes for CAISEGTGDTEAFF. This chain joins TRBV10-3 and TRBJ1-1; 10 bases are shared with TRBD1. CDR1 ENHRY and CDR2 SYGVKD come from the germline V gene. V was pared by 3 bases and J by 3 bases, with 1 base of the junction left unmatched. CDR3 length equals 14 residues.

The V call is TRBV15, the J call TRBJ1-1, with unresolved D. Trimming took 8 bases from V and 5 from J, leaving 18 bases between them. Germline-derived CDR1 and CDR2 are LNHNV and YYDKDF (reference sequence). This CDR3 has 14 amino acids. CDR3 sequence (DNA): TGTGCCACCGCCGTGGGGAACAGTAGGACTGAAGCTTTCTTT. It is translated as CATAVGNSRTEAFF.

This clone appeared a single time. The chain uses TRBV19 and TRBJ1-5, with TRBD1 matching 8 bases. The CDR3 length is 15 residues. V was pared by 5 bases and J by 2 bases, with 5 bases of the junction left unmatched. Germline assignment: CDR1 LNHDA and CDR2 SQIVND (reference sequence). In DNA, the CDR3 is TGTGCCAGTAGTTGGGCGACAGGGGGCAATCAGCCCCAGCATTTT. Translated: CASSWATGGNQPQHF.

V and J are TRBV20-1 and TRBJ2-5; D perhaps matches TRBD1 (6 bases). The CDR3 extends over 14 amino acids. Trimming pared 3 bases from V and 2 bases from J, leaving 13 bases between. CDR1 is DFQATT and CDR2 is SNEGSKA in the germline V gene (reference sequence). The CDR3 DNA reads as TGCAGTGCTAGTCTTGTTCAGGGGCAAGAGACCCAGTACTTC. Its translation is CSASLVQGQETQYF.

This clone has just one count. The chain employs TRBV7-6 and TRBJ1-3; D remains unclear. The germline V gene encodes CDR1 SGHVS and CDR2 FNYEAQ. The CDR3 is made up of 15 amino acids. Trimming took 1 base from V and 0 from J, leaving 7 bases between them. The CDR3 reads CASSLDAFSGNTIYF. The CDR3 bases are TGTGCCAGCAGCTTAGATGCCTTCTCTGGAAACACCATATATTTT.

The rearrangement links TRBV5-1 to TRBJ2-5; TRBD2 agrees at 8 bases. The CDR3 spans 14 residues. CDR1 is SGHRS, CDR2 YFSETQ, per germline. V was pared by 2 bases and J by 1 base, with 1 base of the junction left unmatched. This CDR3 is CASSLGLAQETQYF. CDR3 bases: TGCGCCAGCAGCTTAGGACTAGCCCAAGAGACCCAGTACTTC. The full variable domain, in which reference TRBV5-1 and TRBJ2-5 provide the parts outside the CDR3, is KAGVTQTPRYLIKTRGQQVTLSCSPISGHRSVSWYQQTPGQGLQFLFEYFSETQRNKGNFPGRFSGRQFSNSRSEMNVSTLELGDSALYLCASSLGLAQETQYFGPGTRLLVL.

This chain uses TRBV25-1 with TRBJ1-2; no reliable D call. The CDR3 covers 13 residues. Germline V gives CDR1 MGHDK, CDR2 SYGVNS. Trimming stripped 6 bases from V and 5 bases from J, with 13 bases between. CDR3 in amino acids: CASRGLSVYGYTF. The CDR3 bases are TGTGCCAGCAGAGGGCTATCCGTGTATGGCTACACCTTC.

The rearrangement uses TRBV7-2 and TRBJ1-1, with 7 bases aligning to TRBD1. Germline V gene lookup returns CDR1 SGHTA and CDR2 FQGNSA. The CDR3 spans 13 residues. The ends lost 5 bases at V and 4 bases at J; junction bases unmatched: 4. The CDR3 protein is CASSATGTTEAFF. The CDR3 DNA follows: TGTGCCAGCAGCGCGACAGGGACCACTGAAGCTTTCTTT.

The genes are TRBV18 and TRBJ2-3; D is possibly TRBD2 (5 bases). CDR3 length: 16 residues. The germline CDR1 and CDR2 sequences are KGHSH and LQKENI. With 6 bases removed from V and 5 bases from J, the gap between germline ends came to 21 bases. CDR3 protein: CASSLTSTRPEDTQYF. CDR3 in DNA: TGTGCCAGCTCTCTTACCTCCACTAGACCGGAAGATACGCAGTATTTT.

The chain recombines TRBV6-5 with TRBJ2-3; unclear D gene. Germline CDR1 is MNHEY and CDR2 is SVGAGI. The CDR3 runs 12 residues. Trimming took off 9 bases at V and 3 bases at J, with 10 bases between the two ends. In nucleotides, the CDR3 is TGTGCCAGTTCTGATGGAACAGATACGCAGTATTTT. Protein: CASSDGTDTQYF.

The chain has TRBV4-2 and TRBJ2-6, with D perhaps matching TRBD2 (5 bases). V was cut by 0 bases and J by 1 base, with 7 bases left in between. CDR3 length: 16 amino acids. Germline lookup yields CDR1 LGHNA and CDR2 YNFKEQ. The CDR3 loop is CASSQEPGSGANVLTF. CDR3 sequence (DNA): TGTGCCAGCAGCCAAGAACCGGGGTCTGGGGCCAACGTCCTGACTTTC.

The chain carries TRBV18 and TRBJ2-2; possible D gene TRBD1, 6 bases. This CDR3 comprises 16 residues. The V gene lost 0 bases and the J gene lost 1 base, with 9 bases spanning the gap. Germline CDR1 is KGHSH and CDR2 is LQKENI. Here the CDR3 DNA reads TGTGCCAGCTCACCACCGCAGGGGAGGAACACCGGGGAGCTGTTTTTT. Translation gives CASSPPQGRNTGELFF.

This clone was seen only a few times. The DNA of the CDR3 is TGTGCCAGCAGTTTATCGCCCAGGGGAAAGACCCAGTACTTC. It is translated as CASSLSPRGKTQYF. The V call is TRBV27, the J call TRBJ2-5, with D tentatively TRBD1 (6 bases). The CDR3 spans 14 residues. Trimming removed 0 bases at V and 6 bases at J, with 11 bases between. Germline V gene sequence: CDR1 MNHEY, CDR2 SMNVEV (reference sequence).

The chain is built from TRBV5-1 and TRBJ1-1, with 9 positions matching TRBD1. Germline CDR1 and CDR2: SGHRS and YFSETQ. The length of the CDR3 is 15 residues. The V segment lost 5 bases and the J segment 5 bases; nucleotides outside the gene matches: 10. Here the CDR3 reads CASSRPTDRGTEAFF. For the CDR3, the DNA is TGCGCCAGCAGTCGACCCACGGACAGGGGAACTGAAGCTTTCTTT.

V gene TRBV5-5 combines with J gene TRBJ1-6; maybe TRBD1 (6 bases). CDR3 length equals 15 residues. Germline V CDR1 and CDR2: SGHKS, YYEKEE (reference sequence). V lost 4 bases and J lost 9, with 17 bases in between. In nucleotides, the CDR3 is TGTGCCAGCAGCCGAGGGGGGCCCGGGGTTTCACCCCTCCACTTT. Encoded protein: CASSRGGPGVSPLHF.

The chain uses TRBV3-1 (or the pseudogene TRBV3-2) and TRBJ1-4; D is possibly TRBD1 (6 bases). The CDR3 contains 13 residues. Trimming pared 3 bases from V and 5 bases from J, leaving 7 bases between. The germline V gene encodes CDR1 LGHDT and CDR2 YNNKEL (reference sequence). CDR3 sequence reads: CASSHGGNEKLFF. The CDR3 bases are TGTGCCAGCAGCCACGGGGGCAATGAAAAACTGTTTTTT.

This clone was counted once. V usage is TRBV7-9 and J usage is TRBJ1-4; the D is unclear. V lost 5 bases and J 8 bases, leaving 12 bases between the germline ends. The CDR3 extends over 13 amino acids. Germline CDR1 SEHNR, CDR2 FQNEAQ (reference sequence). CDR3 region: CASSPRREEKLFF. In DNA, the CDR3 is TGTGCCAGCAGCCCCCGTCGCGAGGAAAAACTGTTTTTT.

The V call is TRBV6-2 or TRBV6-3, the J call TRBJ1-6, with a possible D match to TRBD1 (5 bases). The V end was cut by 5 bases, the J end by 7 bases, with 9 bases between. Germline CDR1 MNHEY, CDR2 SVGEGT. This CDR3 comprises 13 residues. The CDR3 sequence: CASSRQQNSPLHF. DNA of the CDR3: TGTGCCAGCAGTCGACAGCAGAATTCACCCCTCCACTTT.

This clone was seen once. The chain has TRBV7-8 and TRBJ2-4; D possibly corresponds to TRBD2 (5 bases). CDR3 size: 15 residues. CDR1 and CDR2 from the germline V gene are SGHVS and FQNEAQ. The V and J ends lost 5 bases and 5 bases respectively, with 16 bases between them. CDR3 coding DNA: TGTGCCAGCAGCGCCAGCCGGGGAACGGAAAACATTCAGTACTTC. It specifies CASSASRGTENIQYF. The variable domain in full, with the rest retrieved from reference TRBV7-8 and TRBJ2-4, is GAGVSQSPRYKVAKRGQDVALRCDPISGHVSLFWYQQALGQGPEFLTYFQNEAQLDKSGLPSDRFFAERPEGSVSTLKIQRTQQEDSAVYLCASSASRGTENIQYFGAGTRLSVL.

This chain links TRBV3-1 (or the pseudogene TRBV3-2) with TRBJ1-4; TRBD1 matches at 7 bases. V was clipped by 4 bases and J by 7 bases; unmatched bases: 9. CDR3 length: 15 residues. CDR1 is LGHDT and CDR2 is YNNKEL in the germline V gene (reference sequence). As DNA, the CDR3 is TGTGCCAGCAGCCTCAGGGGAGGGGGCGGTGAAAAACTGTTTTTT. It specifies CASSLRGGGGEKLFF.

The V call is TRBV4-3, the J call TRBJ1-4, with D maybe TRBD1 (6 bases). Trimming took off 4 bases at V and 10 bases at J, with 16 bases between the two ends. The CDR3 has 14 residues. Germline CDR1 and CDR2: LGHNA and YSLEER. The CDR3 sequence: CASSPGASSGKLFF. The CDR3 nucleotides are TGCGCCAGCAGCCCGGGGGCGAGTTCGGGAAAACTGTTTTTT.

DNA of the CDR3: TGCGCCAGCAGCGCAGCGGGGGGACAGATAGAAGCTTTCTTT. Encoded protein: CASSAAGGQIEAFF. The chain links TRBV5-1 to TRBJ1-1; 7 bases are shared with TRBD1. The length of the CDR3 is 14 residues. The V and J ends lost 4 bases and 8 bases, in that order; junction bases with no gene match: 11. Germline loops: CDR1 SGHRS, CDR2 YFSETQ.

This chain uses TRBV6-5 with TRBJ2-1, with D possibly being TRBD1 (5 bases). The V gene lost 7 bases and the J gene lost 0 bases, with 16 bases spanning the gap. Germline-derived CDR1 and CDR2 are MNHEY and SVGAGI. This CDR3 spans 16 amino acids. CDR3 residues: CASTYLTEPSYNEQFF. CDR3 in DNA: TGTGCCAGCACTTATCTGACAGAACCCTCCTACAATGAGCAGTTCTTC.

The CDR3 DNA sequence: TGTGCCACCCGAATGGCAGGAGAAAAACTGTTTTTT. Its translation: CATRMAGEKLFF. This chain connects TRBV28 to TRBJ1-4; D call uncertain. Germline CDR1 is MDHEN and CDR2 is SYDVKM. The CDR3 is made up of 12 amino acids. The V end was cut by 10 bases, the J end by 8 bases, with 14 bases between. The full variable domain, its missing parts supplied by reference TRBV28 and TRBJ1-4, is DVKVTQSSRYLVKRTGEKVFLECVQDMDHENMFWYRQDPGLGLRLIYFSYDVKMKEKGDIPEGYSVSREKKERFSLILESASTNQTSMYLCATRMAGEKLFFGSGTQLSVL.

The rearrangement uses TRBV21-1 and TRBJ2-2. TRBV21-1 is deemed a pseudogene. The CDR3 sequence is 13 residues long. The CDR3 sequence is CASTRKEGRELFF. CDR3 coding DNA: TGTGCCAGCACTAGAAAAGAGGGGCGGGAGCTGTTTTTT.